This T cell receptor beta chain was documented in a study of T cells in localized non-small cell lung cancer. Study findings and constraints: Among the tissues sampled, uninvolved adjacent lung had the highest T cell clonality, above tumor.

On this clone: Its antigen is undetermined.

The V gene lost 0 bases and the J gene lost 3 bases, with 11 bases spanning the gap. Germline CDR1 reads MNHNY; CDR2 reads SVGAGI (reference sequence). The CDR3 runs to 15 residues. Sequencing was performed with immunoSEQ multiplex PCR; in TCRdb, only in-frame clones are kept and a portion is missing. Among just under 80,000 clones, more than 70% were seen once, and the ten largest hold nearly 9.5%. The material was peripheral blood, obtained before any cancer treatment. The TCR comes from a female donor over 55 with stage I lung adenocarcinoma. V is TRBV6-6 and J is TRBJ1-1; tentatively, D is TRBD1 (6 bases). CDR3 sequence reads: CASSYSPGADTEAFF. CDR3 DNA: TGTGCCAGCAGTTACTCCCCAGGGGCGGACACTGAAGCTTTCTTT.